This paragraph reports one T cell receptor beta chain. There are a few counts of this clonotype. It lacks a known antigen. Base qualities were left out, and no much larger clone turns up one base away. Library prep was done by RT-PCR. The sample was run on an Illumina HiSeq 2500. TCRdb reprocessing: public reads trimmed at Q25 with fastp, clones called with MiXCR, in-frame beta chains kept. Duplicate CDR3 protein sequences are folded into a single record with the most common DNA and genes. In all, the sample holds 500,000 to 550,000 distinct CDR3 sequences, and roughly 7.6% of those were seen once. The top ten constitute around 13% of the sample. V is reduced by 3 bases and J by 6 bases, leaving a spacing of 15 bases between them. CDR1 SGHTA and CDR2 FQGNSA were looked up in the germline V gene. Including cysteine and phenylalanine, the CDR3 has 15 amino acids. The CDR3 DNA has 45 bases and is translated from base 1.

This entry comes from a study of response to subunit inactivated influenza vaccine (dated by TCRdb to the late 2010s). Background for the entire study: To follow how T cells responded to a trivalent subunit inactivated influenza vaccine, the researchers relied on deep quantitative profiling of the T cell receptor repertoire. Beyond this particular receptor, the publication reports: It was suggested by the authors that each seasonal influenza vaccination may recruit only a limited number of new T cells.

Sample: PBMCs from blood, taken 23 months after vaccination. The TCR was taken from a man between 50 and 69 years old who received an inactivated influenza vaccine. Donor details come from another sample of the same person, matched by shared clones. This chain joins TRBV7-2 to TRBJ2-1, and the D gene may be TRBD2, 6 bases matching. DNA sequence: TGTGCCAGCAGCTTCGGGAGCTTCCCGGGCAATGAGCAGTTCTTC. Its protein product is CASSFGSFPGNEQFF. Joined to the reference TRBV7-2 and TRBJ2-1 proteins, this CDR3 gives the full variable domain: GAGVSQSPSNKVTEKGKDVELRCDPISGHTALYWYRQSLGQGLEFLIYFQGNSAPDKSGLPSDRFSAERTGGSVSTLTIQRTQQEDSAVYLCASSFGSFPGNEQFFGPGTRLTVL.